This TCR beta chain was identified during a study of T-cell memory formation after mild COVID-19 (dated by TCRdb to the early 2020s). For the study in its entirety: Most TCR sequence clusters were specific to one of the two donors. In a couple of donors, T-cell clones that expanded and contracted after mild COVID-19 were followed by sequencing TCRalpha and TCRbeta repertoires longitudinally. Two young, previously healthy adult volunteers, one female and one male, were included in the cohort. Points the paper makes about the study in general: From day 15 to 85, contracting clones showed balanced CD4/CD8 phenotypes, whereas a second wave of clones that expanded from day 15 to 37 leaned towards CD4+. Only two mild cases were covered in the study, and larger cohorts including severe cases with pre-infection samples were considered necessary. The second-wave clones that peaked on day 37 were not confirmed to be SARS-CoV-2 specific. Contracting CD4+ clones were located mainly in the CM and EM memory subsets, whereas CD8+ clones were found to be enriched in EMRA. Some responding clones were detected in pre-infection memory, which suggested that pre-existing cross-reactive memory T cells had joined the SARS-CoV-2 response.

V gives up 2 bases and J gives up 11 bases, and the segment between their germline ends measures 7 bases. The CDR1 and CDR2 encoded by the germline V gene (reference sequence) are SEHNR and FQNEAQ. There are 12 amino acids in the CDR3, from cysteine to phenylalanine inclusive. CDR3 DNA is the only sequence kept; it has 36 bases, read in frame from the first base. PBMCs were isolated by Ficoll-Paque density gradient centrifugation. Sequencing relied on an Illumina NovaSeq 6000. Using 5'RACE with constant-segment primers, TCRalpha and TCRbeta cDNA libraries were constructed, with sample barcodes and unique molecular identifiers added in the process. RNA was extracted from every sample with Trizol reagent. Library amplification was performed in two PCR steps, and a second sample barcode and Illumina TruSeq adapters were introduced in the second step. Sequencing of libraries was performed on an Illumina NovaSeq with 2 x 150 bp paired-end reads. In the original analysis: Reads were demultiplexed and collapsed into UMI-guided consensus sequences with migec v1.2.7. Using mixcr v2.1.11, UMI consensuses were aligned to TRA and TRB V and J templates and then assembled into clonotypes. Clonotypes were classified as expanded or contracted when called significant by both edgeR and NoisET, with noise models trained on biological replicates. For edgeR calls, a false discovery rate-adjusted p below 0.01 and a log2 fold-change threshold of 1 were applied. PCA with hierarchical clustering of max-normalized trajectories of the 1000 most abundant clonotypes was used as exploratory dynamics analysis. Separately sequenced CD4+ and CD8+ repertoires were used to assign a CD4 or CD8 phenotype to each responding clone. Using fastp trimming at Q25 and MiXCR clonotype assembly, TCRdb reanalyzed the public sequencing data and kept in-frame beta chains. CDR3 protein sequences are deduplicated, and each keeps its most common genes and DNA. TCRdb's processing, not the authors', yielded these V and J calls. In this sample the table shows approximately 300,000 distinct CDR3 sequences, under 8.5% of which occur a single time. Around a fifth of the sample is held by the ten biggest clonotypes.

Only a few counts were recorded for this clonotype. Its target antigen remains unknown. Per-nucleotide qualities are absent, and no much larger clonotype sits a single base away. Sequencing input: PBMCs or a T cell subset sorted from them (not recorded which). Recombination joined TRBV7-9 with TRBJ1-6; there is no confident call for the D gene. The clonotype comes from a man between 18 and 35 years old who had mild COVID-19 (a few samples of this study predate the infection). The sample titles of this study are shuffled in the database, so cell type and time point are left out; the donor was told from shared clones. This receptor has the CDR3 CASSLWAAPLHF. The nucleotides read TGTGCCAGCAGCTTATGGGCAGCACCCCTCCACTTT.